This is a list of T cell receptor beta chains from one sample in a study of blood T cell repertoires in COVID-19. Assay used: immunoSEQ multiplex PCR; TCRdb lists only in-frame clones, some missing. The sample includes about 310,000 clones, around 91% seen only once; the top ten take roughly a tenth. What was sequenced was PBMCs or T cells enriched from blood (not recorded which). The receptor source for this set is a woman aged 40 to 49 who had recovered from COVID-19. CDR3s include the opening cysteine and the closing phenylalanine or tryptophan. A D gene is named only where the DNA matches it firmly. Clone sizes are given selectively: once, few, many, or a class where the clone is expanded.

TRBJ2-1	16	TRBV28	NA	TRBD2	CASTGGGADSYNEQFF	TGTGCCAGCACCGGGGGGGGAGCAGACTCCTACAATGAGCAGTTCTTC
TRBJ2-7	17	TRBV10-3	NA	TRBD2	CAISARLAGGPDNEQYF	TGTGCCATCAGTGCCCGACTAGCGGGGGGGCCGGACAACGAGCAGTACTTC
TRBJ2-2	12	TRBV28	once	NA	CPASLYTGELFF	TGTCCGGCTAGCTTGTACACCGGGGAGCTGTTTTTT
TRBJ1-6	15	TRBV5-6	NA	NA	CASSRPGLWDSPLHF	TGTGCCAGCAGCCGACCGGGACTCTGGGATTCACCCCTCCACTTT
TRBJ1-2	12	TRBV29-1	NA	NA	CSVERGSSGYTF	TGCAGCGTTGAACGGGGGTCCAGTGGCTACACCTTC
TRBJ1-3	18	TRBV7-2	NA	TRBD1	CASSPQTGGATGGNTIYF	TGTGCCAGCAGCCCGCAGACAGGGGGCGCAACGGGTGGAAACACCATATATTTT
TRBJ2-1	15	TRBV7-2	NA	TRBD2	CASSFSGNQYNEQFF	TGTGCCAGCAGCTTTAGCGGGAATCAATACAATGAGCAGTTCTTC
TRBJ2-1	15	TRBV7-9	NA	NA	CASSDRQDLYNEQFF	TGTGCCAGCAGCGATCGACAGGACCTTTACAATGAGCAGTTCTTC
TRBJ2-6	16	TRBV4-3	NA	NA	CASSQGRDTGANVLTF	TGCGCCAGCAGCCAAGGCCGGGACACTGGGGCCAACGTCCTGACTTTC
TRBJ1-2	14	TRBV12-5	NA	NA	CASAPQDFNYGYTF	TGTGCTAGTGCCCCACAAGACTTTAACTATGGCTACACCTTC
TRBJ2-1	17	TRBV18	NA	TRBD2	CASSFRLAGNSYNEQFF	TGTGCCAGCTCATTCAGACTAGCGGGAAACTCCTACAATGAGCAGTTCTTC
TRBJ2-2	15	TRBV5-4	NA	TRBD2	CASSFLAGANGELFF	TGTGCCAGCAGCTTTTTGGCGGGAGCGAACGGGGAGCTGTTTTTT
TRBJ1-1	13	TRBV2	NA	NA	CASSSGGNTEAFF	TGTGCCAGCAGCAGCGGGGGGAACACTGAAGCTTTCTTT
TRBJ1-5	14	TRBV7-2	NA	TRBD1	CASSSDRESGTQHF	TGTGCCAGCAGCTCCGACAGGGAGAGTGGGACCCAGCATTTT
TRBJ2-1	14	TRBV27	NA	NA	CASSPYGSYNEQFF	TGTGCCAGCAGTCCCTACGGCTCCTACAATGAGCAGTTCTTC
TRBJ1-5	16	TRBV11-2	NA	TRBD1	CASSARIEGANQPQHF	TGTGCCAGCAGCGCCCGTATCGAGGGGGCCAATCAGCCCCAGCATTTT
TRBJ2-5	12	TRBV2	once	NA	CASSATGLAQYF	TGTGCCAGCAGTGCCACAGGTTTGGCCCAGTACTTC
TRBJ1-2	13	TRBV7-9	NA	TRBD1	CASSGQQGGGYTF	TGTGCCAGCAGCGGCCAACAGGGGGGTGGCTACACCTTC
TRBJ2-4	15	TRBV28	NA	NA	CASNILGGAKNIQYF	TGTGCCAGCAACATCTTAGGGGGAGCCAAAAACATTCAGTACTTC
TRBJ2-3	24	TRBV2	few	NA	CASNSPDRGRPARGGFPSTDTQYF	TGTGCCAGCAATTCCCCTGACAGGGGCCGCCCCGCGCGGGGGGGCTTCCCTTCCACAGATACGCAGTATTTT
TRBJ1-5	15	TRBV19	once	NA	CASSTGGGTNQPQHF	TGTGCCAGTAGCACAGGTGGCGGCACCAATCAGCCCCAGCATTTT
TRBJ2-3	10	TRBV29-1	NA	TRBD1	CSGGQGPQYF	TGCAGCGGAGGACAGGGCCCGCAGTATTTT
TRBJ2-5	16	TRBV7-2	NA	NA	CASSSNLLVPQETQYF	TGTGCCAGCAGCTCAAACCTACTAGTTCCCCAAGAGACCCAGTACTTC
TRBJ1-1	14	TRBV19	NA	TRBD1	CASSMGQANTEAFF	TGTGCCAGTAGTATGGGACAGGCGAACACTGAAGCTTTCTTT